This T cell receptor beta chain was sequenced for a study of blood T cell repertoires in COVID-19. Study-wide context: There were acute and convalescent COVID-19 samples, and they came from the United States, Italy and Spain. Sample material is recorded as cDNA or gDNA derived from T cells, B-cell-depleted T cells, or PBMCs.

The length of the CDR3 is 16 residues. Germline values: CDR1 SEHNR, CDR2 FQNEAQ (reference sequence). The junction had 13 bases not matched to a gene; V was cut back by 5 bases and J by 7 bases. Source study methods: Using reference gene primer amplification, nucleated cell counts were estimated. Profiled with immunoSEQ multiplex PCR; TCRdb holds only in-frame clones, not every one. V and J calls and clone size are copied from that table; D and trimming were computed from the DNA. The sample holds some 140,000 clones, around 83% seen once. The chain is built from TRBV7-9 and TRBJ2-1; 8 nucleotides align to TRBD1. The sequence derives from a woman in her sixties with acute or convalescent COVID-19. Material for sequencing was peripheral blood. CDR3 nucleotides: TGTGCCAGCAGCCGCAGCCAGGACAGGGTCTGGAATGAGCAGTTCTTC. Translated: CASSRSQDRVWNEQFF.